Following are 21 T cell receptor beta chains from one sample sequenced in a study of blood T cell repertoires in COVID-19. The repertoire was sequenced with immunoSEQ multiplex PCR; TCRdb's copy has only in-frame clones and lacks some. The repertoire holds approximately 16,000 clones, with about 81% as singletons. The sample was peripheral blood. The receptor set was obtained from an elderly man with active or convalescent COVID-19.

The rearrangement links TRBV7-2 to TRBJ1-2; TRBD1 matches 9 bases. The CDR3 has 17 amino acids. Looked up from germline, CDR1 is SGHTA and CDR2 is FQGNSA. With 5 bases clipped from V and 4 bases from J, the junction kept 14 bases outside the gene matches. The CDR3 loop is CASSALDRGSMFYGYTF. The DNA of the CDR3 is TGTGCCAGCAGCGCCTTGGACAGGGGAAGTATGTTCTATGGCTACACCTTC.

The chain combines TRBV5-4 with TRBJ1-4; 7 bases match TRBD1. Germline CDR1 SGHNT, CDR2 YYREEE (reference sequence). This CDR3 is 14 amino acids long. The V gene end was trimmed by 4 bases and the J gene end by 1 base; junction bases not matched to a gene: 1. The CDR3 nucleotides are TGTGCCAGCAGCCGGGACAGAACTAATGAAAAACTGTTTTTT. This sequence encodes CASSRDRTNEKLFF.

Here the CDR3 DNA reads TGTGCCAGCAGCGTATCTCAGGAGACCCAGTACTTC. Translated, it gives CASSVSQETQYF. The rearrangement joins TRBV9 to TRBJ2-5, with D uncertain. V lost 1 base and J lost 5, with 6 bases in between. Germline V CDR1 and CDR2: SGDLS, YYNGEE. The CDR3 spans 12 residues. Looking up the rest from reference TRBV9 and TRBJ2-5 gives the full variable domain: DSGVTQTPKHLITATGQRVTLRCSPRSGDLSVYWYQQSLDQGLQFLIQYYNGEERAKGNILERFSAQQFPDLHSELNLSSLELGDSALYFCASSVSQETQYFGPGTRLLVL.

The V and J genes are TRBV5-4 and TRBJ2-3, with 10 bases fitting TRBD2. This CDR3 is 16 amino acids long. V gave up 3 bases and J gave up 0 bases; unmatched junction bases: 4. Germline V gene data show CDR1 as SGHNT and CDR2 as YYREEE (reference sequence). CDR3 nucleotides: TGTGCCAGCAGCTCCCTAGCGGGGGCTAGCACAGATACGCAGTATTTT. Its protein is CASSSLAGASTDTQYF.

About this clone itself: Germline and junction disagree at one end, which may indicate a read error. The V gene is TRBV9, the J gene TRBJ1-1; TRBD1 matches 7 bases. The germline gives CDR1 SGDLS, CDR2 YYNGEE. The CDR3 runs to 11 residues. Here the CDR3 reads CASSAPGQPAF. The CDR3 DNA reads TGTGCCAGCAGCGCCCCGGGACAGCCTGCATTT.

V and J are TRBV9 and TRBJ1-4, with D uncertain. Trimming left V 0 bases short and J 7 bases short, with 10 bases between. Germline V lookup: CDR1 SGDLS, CDR2 YYNGEE. The CDR3 length is 14 residues. CDR3 nucleotide sequence: TGTGCCAGCAGCGTAGGGCCCTCCCCTGAAAAACTGTTTTTT. The encoded protein is CASSVGPSPEKLFF.

The gene calls are TRBV6-6 and TRBJ2-7; 8 nucleotides match TRBD2. Germline V CDR1 and CDR2: MNHNY, SVGAGI (reference sequence). The CDR3 has 16 amino acids. V gave up 6 bases and J gave up 2 bases; unmatched junction bases: 12. Here the CDR3 DNA reads TGTGCCAGCAGAGCCCCCACAAGCGGGGGCCCCTACGAGCAGTACTTC. This sequence encodes CASRAPTSGGPYEQYF.

This chain joins TRBV6-2 or TRBV6-3 and TRBJ2-3, with D unresolved. V was shortened by 2 bases and J by 2 bases, with 11 bases between the two germline ends. Germline assignment: CDR1 MNHEY and CDR2 SVGEGT. The CDR3 has 15 amino acids. The CDR3 DNA reads TGTGCCAGCAGTTACGCGCCTTACCTCACAGATACGCAGTATTTT. Translated, it gives CASSYAPYLTDTQYF.

In its sample, this clone was seen once. The CDR3 region has the DNA TGTGCCAGCACCGACAGGTTCTCTGTGGCACCCCTCCACTTT. Amino acid sequence: CASTDRFSVAPLHF. The chain joins TRBV27 to TRBJ1-6; TRBD1 might be the D (6 bases). Germline V gives CDR1 MNHEY, CDR2 SMNVEV (reference sequence). V was shortened by 7 bases and J by 11 bases, with 18 bases between the two germline ends. The CDR3 sequence is 14 residues long.

The chain is built from TRBV7-2 and TRBJ2-5; D may be TRBD2 (6 bases). This CDR3 has 13 amino acids. Germline loops: CDR1 SGHTA, CDR2 FQGNSA. V was pared by 3 bases and J by 4 bases, with 9 bases between. CDR3 sequence reads: CASSLGGRETQYF. For the CDR3, the DNA is TGTGCCAGCAGCTTGGGGGGTCGAGAGACCCAGTACTTC.

Remarks on this clone: This sample also contains other DNA sequences that code for the same CDR3. This chain links TRBV27 with TRBJ1-5; tentative D call: TRBD1 (6 bases). CDR3 size: 15 residues. Deletions cut 8 bases from V and 0 bases from J, with 14 bases between. In germline, CDR1 is MNHEY, CDR2 SMNVEV (reference sequence). The DNA for the CDR3 is TGTGCCAGCCGACTAACAGGGTTTAGCAATCAGCCCCAGCATTTT. As protein: CASRLTGFSNQPQHF.

The CDR3 protein is CASSQLGQGAQAFF. The CDR3 DNA is TGTGCCAGCAGCCAGTTGGGACAGGGGGCGCAGGCTTTCTTT. The chain has TRBV14 and TRBJ1-1; 12 bases are a match to TRBD1. Germline-derived CDR1 and CDR2 are SGHDN and FVKESK. This CDR3 is 14 amino acids long. The ends lost 3 bases at V and 11 bases at J; junction bases unmatched: 7.

The J gene is TRBJ2-3, the V gene TRBV6-5, with D possibly TRBD2 on 6 matching bases. Germline CDR1 reads MNHEY; CDR2 reads SVGAGI. Trimming shortened V by 7 bases and J by 3 bases, and 17 bases separated the two germline ends. This CDR3 spans 15 amino acids. The CDR3 coding sequence is TGTGCCAGCAATCCGACTAGACCCCATACAGATACGCAGTATTTT. Protein sequence: CASNPTRPHTDTQYF.

V usage is TRBV2 and J usage is TRBJ1-2; 7 nucleotides line up with TRBD1. Germline V lookup: CDR1 SNHLY, CDR2 FYNNEI. The CDR3 spans 13 residues. J gave up 5 bases and V 6 bases, and 6 bases lay outside the gene matches. The CDR3: CASSFGTAYGYTF. CDR3 bases: TGTGCCAGCAGCTTCGGGACAGCTTATGGCTACACCTTC.

This sequence joins TRBV7-9 and TRBJ2-7; perhaps TRBD2 as D (5 bases). Trimming cost V 2 bases and J 7 bases, with 9 bases left between them. This CDR3 is built from 12 residues. Germline-derived CDR1 and CDR2 are SEHNR and FQNEAQ (reference sequence). CDR3 sequence: CASSLYRGEQYF. In DNA form, the CDR3 reads TGTGCCAGCAGCTTATATCGGGGAGAGCAGTACTTC.

The V and J genes are TRBV20-1 and TRBJ1-1; D gene ambiguous. Deletions cut 7 bases from V and 1 base from J, with 7 bases between. This CDR3 has 11 residues. CDR1 is DFQATT and CDR2 is SNEGSKA in the germline V gene (reference sequence). Here the CDR3 reads CSVNKNTEAFF. The CDR3 DNA is TGCAGTGTAAACAAGAACACTGAAGCTTTCTTT.

This clone is a singleton in its sample. The gene calls are TRBV28 and TRBJ1-5; no reliable D call. This CDR3 is 12 amino acids long. Looked up from germline, CDR1 is MDHEN and CDR2 is SYDVKM. Trimming took 3 bases from V and 9 from J, leaving 9 bases between them. The chain's CDR3 is CASSLAVVPQHF. The CDR3 DNA reads as TGTGCCAGCAGTTTGGCAGTGGTGCCCCAGCATTTT. Full variable domain (outside the CDR3, taken from reference TRBV28 and TRBJ1-5): DVKVTQSSRYLVKRTGEKVFLECVQDMDHENMFWYRQDPGLGLRLIYFSYDVKMKEKGDIPEGYSVSREKKERFSLILESASTNQTSMYLCASSLAVVPQHFGDGTRLSIL.

The CDR3 nucleotides are TGTGCCAGCAGCGCCAAGGGACAGGCGATGGGAGGCTACACCTTC. Protein sequence: CASSAKGQAMGGYTF. V and J are TRBV9 and TRBJ1-2; 8 nucleotides align to TRBD1. The CDR3 extends over 15 amino acids. Germline V gene data show CDR1 as SGDLS and CDR2 as YYNGEE. Losses at the gene ends were 3 bases for V and 8 bases for J; bases not matched to a gene: 12.

This chain links TRBV9 with TRBJ1-1; perhaps TRBD1 as D (5 bases). Germline V gene sequence: CDR1 SGDLS, CDR2 YYNGEE. Trimming removed 0 bases from V and 5 bases from J, with 5 bases in between. The CDR3 length is 12 residues. The CDR3 nucleotides read TGTGCCAGCAGCGTAGAGGGGACTGAAGCTTTCTTT. This translates into CASSVEGTEAFF.

Here the CDR3 reads CASSSQAHYEQYF. CDR3 nucleotide sequence: TGTGCCAGCAGCTCGCAGGCGCACTACGAGCAGTACTTC. This chain connects TRBV11-2 to TRBJ2-7, with unresolved D. This CDR3 has 13 amino acids. The V end lost 4 bases, the J end lost 3 bases, and 10 bases lay between the germline ends. Germline V gives CDR1 SGHAT, CDR2 FQNNGV.

The V call is TRBV3-1 (or the pseudogene TRBV3-2), the J call TRBJ1-3; no firm D call. Germline V gene data show CDR1 as LGHDT and CDR2 as YNNKEL (reference sequence). With 4 bases removed from V and 2 bases from J, the gap between germline ends came to 9 bases. This CDR3 comprises 14 residues. CDR3 sequence (DNA): TGTGCCAGCAGCCCCAGTTTCGCTGGAAACACCATATATTTT. Protein: CASSPSFAGNTIYF.